Following are 15 T cell receptor beta chains from one sample sequenced in a study of cytomegalovirus exposure and HLA in healthy donors. Use of 60 Vbeta and 13 Jbeta primers characterized the PCR. Repertoires were generated with immunoSEQ multiplex PCR, while TCRdb's copy carries only in-frame clones and drops some. The sample holds approximately 170,000 clones, roughly 76% seen once. Sequenced input: PBMCs. These receptors all stem from a human donor in good health.

This chain connects TRBV5-5 to TRBJ2-7, with D tentatively TRBD2 (6 bases). Trimming took 3 bases from V and 3 from J, leaving 13 bases between them. The CDR3 length is 14 residues. Germline V gene lookup returns CDR1 SGHKS and CDR2 YYEKEE (reference sequence). The CDR3 loop is CASSWGYGSYEQYF. The CDR3 region has the DNA TGTGCCAGCAGCTGGGGGTACGGGAGCTACGAGCAGTACTTC.

The rearrangement links TRBV7-9 to TRBJ1-2; TRBD1 matches 7 bases. The V and J ends lost 5 bases and 3 bases, in that order; junction bases with no gene match: 9. CDR3 length: 15 residues. In germline, CDR1 is SEHNR, CDR2 FQNEAQ (reference sequence). The CDR3 region has the DNA TGTGCCAGCAGCCCAAACAACAGGGGTGACTATGGCTACACCTTC. Translated, it gives CASSPNNRGDYGYTF.

The chain uses TRBV9 and TRBJ2-7, with 11 bases that match TRBD2. J was trimmed by 1 base and V by 4 bases; bases with no gene match: 1. This CDR3 has 14 residues. The germline V gene encodes CDR1 SGDLS and CDR2 YYNGEE. Written as DNA, the CDR3 is TGTGCCAGCAGCCTAGCGGGAGGATCCTACGAGCAGTACTTC. This codes for CASSLAGGSYEQYF.

The chain uses TRBV20-1 and TRBJ2-7; no firm D call. The CDR3 consists of 10 residues. The germline gives CDR1 DFQATT, CDR2 SNEGSKA (reference sequence). V was trimmed by 7 bases and J by 5 bases, leaving 9 bases between them. CDR3 in DNA: TGCAGTGGTACTCCTCACGAGCAGTACTTC. Amino acids: CSGTPHEQYF.

The V and J genes are TRBV6-1 and TRBJ2-3; D might be TRBD1 (5 bases). The CDR3 loop spans 14 amino acids. The V end was cut by 5 bases, the J end by 2 bases, with 11 bases between. The V gene's germline CDR1 is MNHNS and CDR2 SASEGT. The DNA for the CDR3 is TGTGCCAGCAGTAACAGGAGTCCCACAGATACGCAGTATTTT. Amino acid sequence: CASSNRSPTDTQYF.

The chain couples TRBV6-6 to TRBJ1-1; 7 positions match TRBD1. Trimming took 4 bases from V and 5 from J; bases not matched to a gene: 10. The CDR3 covers 15 residues. From germline, CDR1 is MNHNY and CDR2 SVGAGI (reference sequence). This CDR3 is CASSFEGARGTEAFF. In nucleotides, the CDR3 is TGTGCCAGCAGTTTTGAGGGGGCGCGTGGGACTGAAGCTTTCTTT.

The chain has TRBV10-3 and TRBJ1-6; 8 nucleotides align to TRBD1. Germline values: CDR1 ENHRY, CDR2 SYGVKD. V shed 4 bases, J shed 7 bases, and the junction held 6 bases outside the gene matches. This CDR3 region has 15 residues. The CDR3 region has the DNA TGTGCCATCAGTGTGAAGGACAGGGACAATTCACCCCTCCACTTT. It yields the protein CAISVKDRDNSPLHF.

The chain uses TRBV6-1 and TRBJ2-2; 7 bases match TRBD2. There are 14 residues in the CDR3. Germline loops: CDR1 MNHNS, CDR2 SASEGT. After removal of 7 bases from V and 4 bases from J, the junction contained 6 bases not matched to a gene. CDR3 protein: CASNERGGTGELFF. In DNA, the CDR3 is TGTGCCAGCAATGAGCGGGGTGGCACCGGGGAGCTGTTTTTT.

This CDR3 reads CASSEKGHREGYALHF. The CDR3 bases are TGTGCCAGTAGCGAGAAGGGACATCGCGAGGGGTATGCCCTCCACTTT. The chain has TRBV19 and TRBJ1-6; a weak D match, TRBD1 (6 bases). Germline CDR1 is LNHDA and CDR2 is SQIVND (reference sequence). The CDR3 consists of 16 residues. Trimming shortened V by 6 bases and J by 14 bases, and 26 bases separated the two germline ends.

This chain uses TRBV10-3 with TRBJ2-2; a weak D match, TRBD1 (6 bases). This CDR3 has 16 amino acids. V lost 10 bases and J 4 bases, leaving 22 bases between the germline ends. Per germline, CDR1 ENHRY and CDR2 SYGVKD. The CDR3 nucleotides are TGTGCCACCACGGGTCGCAGGGGCGTAGGCACCGGGGAGCTGTTTTTT. Encoded protein: CATTGRRGVGTGELFF.

This clone has just a few counts. The rearrangement uses TRBV10-3 and TRBJ2-1; tentatively, D is TRBD2 (5 bases). Germline V lookup: CDR1 ENHRY, CDR2 SYGVKD. Trimming removed 2 bases at V and 9 bases at J, with 11 bases between. This CDR3 comprises 13 residues. The chain's CDR3 is CAISERLAGEQFF. The CDR3 nucleotides read TGTGCCATCAGTGAGAGGCTAGCTGGTGAGCAGTTCTTC.

This rearrangement joins TRBV19 to TRBJ2-3; TRBD1 agrees at 7 bases. The V segment lost 5 bases and the J segment 2 bases; nucleotides outside the gene matches: 7. From germline, CDR1 is LNHDA and CDR2 SQIVND (reference sequence). The CDR3 has 15 residues. CDR3 in DNA: TGTGCCAGTAGTCTCGGGACAGAATACACAGATACGCAGTATTTT. Translation: CASSLGTEYTDTQYF.

The CDR3 is CASSVSRGRVPEAFF. The CDR3 nucleotides are TGTGCCAGCAGCGTCTCCAGGGGCAGGGTACCTGAAGCTTTCTTT. This rearrangement joins TRBV11-2 to TRBJ1-1; D may be TRBD1 (6 bases). The germline gives CDR1 SGHAT, CDR2 FQNNGV. Trimming took off 5 bases at V and 6 bases at J, with 19 bases between the two ends. The CDR3 is 15 residues long. Full variable domain (rest looked up from reference TRBV11-2 and TRBJ1-1): EAGVAQSPRYKIIEKRQSVAFWCNPISGHATLYWYQQILGQGPKLLIQFQNNGVVDDSQLPKDRFSAERLKGVDSTLKIQPAKLEDSAVYLCASSVSRGRVPEAFFGQGTRLTVV.

The chain is built from TRBV5-1 and TRBJ1-1; D call uncertain. The CDR3 runs to 16 residues. Trimming left V 0 bases short and J 5 bases short, with 17 bases between. The germline V gene has CDR1 SGHRS and CDR2 YFSETQ. The CDR3 nucleotides read TGCGCCAGCAGCTTGGCCTTTACGGGAAGGCAGACTGAAGCTTTCTTT. Translating gives CASSLAFTGRQTEAFF.

In this sample, this clone turned up once. This chain joins TRBV20-1 and TRBJ2-7; D perhaps matches TRBD2 (5 bases). The CDR3 has 11 amino acids. V lost 3 bases to trimming and J lost 9 bases, with 12 bases between them. Per the germline V gene, CDR1 is DFQATT and CDR2 is SNEGSKA (reference sequence). CDR3 loop: CSARVGVVQYF. CDR3 bases: TGCAGTGCTAGGGTCGGGGTGGTGCAGTACTTC.